Below are 29 T cell receptor beta chains sequenced from a single sample in a study of technical replicates of blood from a handful of donors. The method was immunoSEQ multiplex PCR; TCRdb's version includes in-frame clones alone and lacks a portion of them. The sample records under 95,000 clones, more than 95% being singletons. The sequenced material came from T cells isolated from PBMCs. The receptors originated from a human donor in good health.

V is TRBV6-5 and J is TRBJ1-2, with a possible D match to TRBD1 (6 bases). Germline CDR1 is MNHEY and CDR2 is SVGAGI. The CDR3 is 15 residues long. With 0 bases removed from V and 3 bases from J, the gap between germline ends came to 11 bases. CDR3 nucleotide sequence: TGTGCCAGCAGTTACTCCCAGGGGCTGGACTATGGCTACACCTTC. It yields the protein CASSYSQGLDYGYTF.

In nucleotides, the CDR3 is TGCGCCAGCAGGAGGTGGTCCTCGTCGATCACTGAAGCTTTCTTT. Translated, it gives CASRRWSSSITEAFF. The chain has TRBV5-1 and TRBJ1-1; D remains ambiguous. Germline V lookup: CDR1 SGHRS, CDR2 YFSETQ. The CDR3 has 15 residues. The V end lost 5 bases, the J end lost 4 bases, and 18 bases lay between the germline ends.

The chain combines TRBV7-6 with TRBJ2-7; possible D gene TRBD2, 6 bases. Trimming took 5 bases from V and 12 from J, leaving 23 bases between them. CDR1 is SGHVS, CDR2 FNYEAQ, per germline. The CDR3 consists of 14 residues. The CDR3 reads CASSPPPLTGTAYF. The DNA of the CDR3 is TGTGCCAGCAGCCCACCACCCTTAACCGGGACTGCGTACTTC. The variable domain in full, completed from reference TRBV7-6 and TRBJ2-7, reads GAGVSQSPRYKVTKRGQDVALRCDPISGHVSLYWYRQALGQGPEFLTYFNYEAQQDKSGLPNDRFSAERPEGSISTLTIQRTEQRDSAMYRCASSPPPLTGTAYFGPGTRLTVT.

The chain joins TRBV18 to TRBJ2-2, with 8 bases aligning to TRBD2. Trimming cost V 3 bases and J 3 bases; bases outside gene matches: 9. CDR3 length equals 17 residues. In germline, CDR1 is KGHSH, CDR2 LQKENI. CDR3 amino acids: CASSPPSRAGDTGELFF. The CDR3 coding sequence is TGTGCCAGCTCACCCCCAAGCCGAGCGGGAGACACCGGGGAGCTGTTTTTT.

The V and J genes are TRBV9 and TRBJ2-3; D call uncertain. CDR3 length: 15 residues. The germline CDR1 and CDR2 sequences are SGDLS and YYNGEE. With 0 bases removed from V and 4 bases from J, the gap between germline ends came to 12 bases. The CDR3 loop reads CASSVGNGRADTQYF. CDR3 DNA: TGTGCCAGCAGCGTAGGGAATGGCCGGGCAGATACGCAGTATTTT.

Only one count was recorded for this clone. This chain uses TRBV6-4 with TRBJ1-1; D is unresolved. The CDR3 is 14 amino acids. The V and J ends lost 0 bases and 7 bases respectively, with 12 bases between them. Per the germline V gene, CDR1 is MRHNA and CDR2 is SNTAGT. The CDR3 DNA reads as TGTGCCAGCAGTGACTCGTGGAGGGCGGGTGAAGCTTTCTTT. Translating gives CASSDSWRAGEAFF.

This chain uses TRBV7-7 with TRBJ2-2; D gene ambiguous. V lost 3 bases and J lost 6, with 8 bases in between. From germline, CDR1 is SSHAT and CDR2 FNYEAQ (reference sequence). The CDR3 contains 13 residues. CDR3 DNA: TGTGCCAGCAGCTTTCGGGTCTCCGGGGAGCTGTTTTTT. Its protein product is CASSFRVSGELFF.

This clone was observed a single time. The chain carries TRBV7-9 and TRBJ2-7; weak D call: TRBD1 (6 bases). V lost 5 bases, J lost 6 bases, and 20 bases lay in between. This CDR3 has 15 amino acids. The germline CDR1 and CDR2 sequences are SEHNR and FQNEAQ (reference sequence). CDR3 sequence: CASSATGTPTGEQYF. The CDR3 DNA is TGTGCCAGCAGCGCCACCGGGACCCCGACAGGCGAGCAGTACTTC.

This clone has only one observation. This chain connects TRBV6-1 to TRBJ1-1; D ambiguous. The CDR3 covers 13 residues. Between the trimmed V and J ends, which lost 7 bases and 2 bases, there was a span of 11 bases. CDR1 is MNHNS and CDR2 is SASEGT in the germline V gene. The CDR3 here is CASNTALNTEAFF. The CDR3 DNA reads as TGTGCCAGCAATACAGCTCTCAACACTGAAGCTTTCTTT.

J is TRBJ2-1 and V is TRBV6-1; TRBD2 is a possible D gene (5 bases). This CDR3 spans 14 amino acids. In germline, CDR1 is MNHNS, CDR2 SASEGT. V dropped 4 bases and J dropped 2 bases, with 9 bases sitting between them. CDR3 loop: CASSVARAYNEQFF. The CDR3 nucleotides read TGTGCCAGCAGTGTAGCGAGGGCCTACAATGAGCAGTTCTTC.

The chain employs TRBV6-5 and TRBJ2-7, with TRBD2 identical over 8 bases. The CDR3 is 15 amino acids. V shed 3 bases, J shed 2 bases, and the junction held 6 bases outside the gene matches. Germline CDR1 and CDR2: MNHEY and SVGAGI. Written as DNA, the CDR3 is TGTGCCAGCAGTTATTGGACGGGGGGGGCCTACGAGCAGTACTTC. Translating it yields CASSYWTGGAYEQYF.

V is TRBV12-5 and J is TRBJ2-2, with D possibly being TRBD2 (5 bases). Per the germline V gene, CDR1 is LGHNT and CDR2 is FRNRAP. Trimming took off 5 bases at V and 5 bases at J, with 15 bases between the two ends. CDR3 length: 15 residues. CDR3 residues: CASGPKWELTGELFF. DNA for the CDR3: TGTGCTAGTGGTCCAAAATGGGAGCTGACCGGGGAGCTGTTTTTT.

The chain combines TRBV9 with TRBJ2-7; no firm D call. V was cut by 0 bases and J by 6 bases, with 7 bases left in between. Germline loops: CDR1 SGDLS, CDR2 YYNGEE. The CDR3 sequence is 12 residues long. CDR3 sequence: CASSVGGPEQYF. DNA of the CDR3: TGTGCCAGCAGCGTAGGAGGTCCCGAGCAGTACTTC.

V gene TRBV5-4 combines with J gene TRBJ2-3; D perhaps matches TRBD2 (5 bases). V was shortened by 4 bases and J by 5 bases, with 17 bases between the two germline ends. The V gene's germline CDR1 is SGHNT and CDR2 YYREEE (reference sequence). This CDR3 comprises 15 residues. The chain's CDR3 is CASSRPSGRGDTQYF. CDR3 coding DNA: TGTGCCAGCAGCCGCCCATCCGGCCGGGGAGATACGCAGTATTTT.

The chain combines TRBV27 with TRBJ2-2, with a possible D match to TRBD2 (5 bases). CDR3 size: 20 residues. In germline, CDR1 is MNHEY, CDR2 SMNVEV (reference sequence). Trimming took 2 bases from V and 8 from J, leaving 30 bases between them. The CDR3 DNA follows: TGTGCCAGCAGTTTAGGAGCTGGACGGGTGAGGGAAAACGATAGGGGGGAGCTGTTTTTT. This encodes CASSLGAGRVRENDRGELFF.

The CDR3 DNA sequence: TGTGCCACCAGCAGGGACAGGGGTCGGGAGCAGTACTTC. Amino acid sequence: CATSRDRGREQYF. This chain connects TRBV15 to TRBJ2-7; 9 bases map to TRBD1. This CDR3 region has 13 residues. Germline CDR1 and CDR2: LNHNV and YYDKDF (reference sequence). V was clipped by 3 bases and J by 7 bases; unmatched bases: 4.

The DNA for the CDR3 is TGTGCCAGCAGTTACTCTCTCGCTAACCGCAATGAGCAGTTCTTC. It specifies CASSYSLANRNEQFF. The V call is TRBV6-5, the J call TRBJ2-1, with unresolved D. Per germline, CDR1 MNHEY and CDR2 SVGAGI. The CDR3 extends over 15 amino acids. The V and J ends lost 0 bases and 6 bases respectively, with 12 bases between them.

This sequence joins TRBV19 and TRBJ1-4; 10 nucleotides agree with TRBD1. The CDR3 extends over 16 amino acids. Per the germline V gene, CDR1 is LNHDA and CDR2 is SQIVND (reference sequence). V shed 6 bases, J shed 5 bases, and the junction held 9 bases outside the gene matches. CDR3 amino acids: CASSQYRGQGNEKLFF. CDR3 bases: TGTGCCAGTAGCCAATACCGGGGACAGGGGAATGAAAAACTGTTTTTT.

This chain uses TRBV18 with TRBJ1-4, with 9 bases lining up with TRBD1. With 6 bases clipped from V and 5 bases from J, the junction kept 4 bases outside the gene matches. The germline V gene has CDR1 KGHSH and CDR2 LQKENI. The CDR3 is made up of 14 amino acids. This CDR3 reads CASSRDRGNEKLFF. The CDR3 DNA reads as TGTGCCAGCTCCCGCGACAGGGGGAATGAAAAACTGTTTTTT.

This chain joins TRBV28 and TRBJ2-7; TRBD1 matches 8 bases. V shed 5 bases and J 2 bases; nucleotides not matched to a gene: 5. Germline CDR1 reads MDHEN; CDR2 reads SYDVKM. The CDR3 covers 14 residues. The CDR3 DNA is TGTGCCAGCAGTACCCCGGACAGGGCCTACGAGCAGTACTTC. Translation: CASSTPDRAYEQYF.

The rearrangement uses TRBV27 and TRBJ2-1; tentative D call: TRBD1 (6 bases). Between the trimmed V and J ends, which lost 8 bases and 0 bases, there was a span of 14 bases. This CDR3 has 15 amino acids. Germline-derived CDR1 and CDR2 are MNHEY and SMNVEV (reference sequence). CDR3 residues: CASSYKGGSYNEQFF. CDR3 nucleotide sequence: TGTGCCAGCTCCTATAAAGGGGGCTCCTACAATGAGCAGTTCTTC.

CDR3 region: CSVDANRVGYTF. The DNA of the CDR3 is TGCAGCGTTGACGCAAACAGGGTTGGCTACACCTTC. This chain uses TRBV29-1 with TRBJ1-2, with D maybe TRBD1 (6 bases). Germline CDR1 and CDR2: SQVTM and ANQGSEA. This CDR3 region has 12 residues. Trimming cost V 3 bases and J 7 bases, with 12 bases left between them.

The rearrangement uses TRBV5-1 and TRBJ2-5; 8 nucleotides line up with TRBD2. The CDR3 length is 16 residues. Germline CDR1 SGHRS, CDR2 YFSETQ. V shed 5 bases, J shed 5 bases, and the junction held 14 bases outside the gene matches. Here the CDR3 reads CASRRQTRGGVETQYF. CDR3 sequence (DNA): TGCGCCAGCAGAAGACAAACTCGGGGGGGAGTTGAGACCCAGTACTTC.

J is TRBJ1-1 and V is TRBV19, with D perhaps TRBD1 (6 bases). The CDR3 extends over 14 amino acids. The germline CDR1 and CDR2 sequences are LNHDA and SQIVND (reference sequence). V shed 9 bases and J shed 5 bases, with 19 bases lying between them. The chain's CDR3 is CASGVWGQGTEAFF. CDR3 in DNA: TGTGCCAGCGGGGTCTGGGGGCAGGGAACTGAAGCTTTCTTT.

The CDR3 DNA sequence: TGTGCCAGCAGTGAAACAGGGCAAGGCGAGCAGTACTTC. Amino acids: CASSETGQGEQYF. This chain uses TRBV2 with TRBJ2-7; tentative D call: TRBD1 (6 bases). The CDR3 spans 13 residues. V gave up 2 bases and J gave up 6 bases, with 11 bases separating them. Germline CDR1 SNHLY, CDR2 FYNNEI.

The V gene is TRBV5-4, the J gene TRBJ2-7; weak D call: TRBD2 (6 bases). The CDR3 is 16 amino acids. CDR1 SGHNT and CDR2 YYREEE come from the germline V gene (reference sequence). The V gene lost 4 bases and the J gene lost 0 bases, with 17 bases spanning the gap. In DNA, the CDR3 is TGTGCCAGCAGCGTACCCTCCGGGACTCTCTCCTACGAGCAGTACTTC. Protein sequence: CASSVPSGTLSYEQYF. Full variable domain (rest looked up from reference TRBV5-4 and TRBJ2-7): ETGVTQSPTHLIKTRGQQVTLRCSSQSGHNTVSWYQQALGQGPQFIFQYYREEENGRGNFPPRFSGLQFPNYSSELNVNALELDDSALYLCASSVPSGTLSYEQYFGPGTRLTVT.

The CDR3 DNA is TGTGCCAGCAGTGGTATGAGGCAGTACTTC. Translating it yields CASSGMRQYF. The genes are TRBV28 and TRBJ2-7, with no clear D. Germline CDR1 and CDR2: MDHEN and SYDVKM. CDR3 size: 10 residues. The V end lost 5 bases, the J end lost 9 bases, and 8 bases lay between the germline ends.

The gene calls are TRBV27 and TRBJ2-7, with a weak D call TRBD1 (5 bases). The CDR3 contains 15 residues. The V end was cut by 5 bases, the J end by 3 bases, with 17 bases between. CDR1 and CDR2 from the germline V gene are MNHEY and SMNVEV (reference sequence). The CDR3 protein is CASSLLGRAHYEQYF. DNA for the CDR3: TGTGCCAGCAGTCTCCTGGGCAGGGCCCACTACGAGCAGTACTTC.

The V call is TRBV6-1, the J call TRBJ1-3; 7 bases agree with TRBD1. J lost 0 bases, V lost 4 bases, and 6 bases had no gene match. The germline CDR1 and CDR2 sequences are MNHNS and SASEGT. CDR3 length equals 16 residues. This CDR3 is CASSAGQVNSGNTIYF. The CDR3 DNA follows: TGTGCCAGCAGTGCAGGACAGGTCAACTCTGGAAACACCATATATTTT.